This T cell receptor (beta chain) derives from a study of T cells after yellow fever vaccination. TCRdb reprocessed the 5' RACE reads with MiXCR, giving one entry per CDR3 protein. This repertoire shows some 350,000 distinct CDR3 sequences, over 8% found once; its top ten account for roughly 17%. Findings of the study overall: There was a small share of clonotypes that showed up in both the CD4 and CD8 compartments. Once the booster was given, most primary-vaccination clones reappeared, at about 97% for CD4 and more than 85% for CD8. Researchers cautioned that FACS-sorted repertoires could harbor abundant clonotypes contaminating from the bulk population. Faster peaking, at day 5 versus 15, marked a secondary response that was weaker.

CDR1 is SNHLY and CDR2 is FYNNEI in the germline V gene. The V end was cut by 6 bases, the J end by 5 bases, with 19 bases between. The CDR3 is 15 amino acids. This clonotype has just one count. The antigen is unknown. The sample was PBMCs, taken on the day of the first yellow fever vaccination. The source is a man aged 18 to 30 who received the YFV17D yellow fever vaccine. The chain couples TRBV2 to TRBJ2-5; D ambiguous. CDR3 in DNA: TGTGCCAGCAGCCGGATCCGGGCCCCCAGGGAGACCCAGTACTTC. Its protein is CASSRIRAPRETQYF.